This T cell receptor (beta chain) comes out of a study of blood T cell repertoires in COVID-19. The CDR3 runs 17 residues. CDR1 is MGHRA, CDR2 YSYEKL, per germline. Trimming removed 1 base from V and 6 bases from J; junction bases left unmatched: 10. The repertoire was sequenced with immunoSEQ multiplex PCR; TCRdb's copy has only in-frame clones and lacks some. The repertoire has around 360,000 clones, more than 85% of them found once; the top ten carry around 3%. J is TRBJ2-2 and V is TRBV4-1; 8 bases line up with TRBD1. Sequencing input: PBMCs or T cells enriched from blood (not recorded which). This TCR was recovered from a woman in her 30s who had recovered from COVID-19. The chain's CDR3 is CASSQGPDRGIAGELFF. In DNA, the CDR3 is TGCGCCAGCAGCCAAGGTCCAGACAGGGGTATCGCCGGGGAGCTGTTTTTT.